Described below is a single TCR beta chain sequence and its context. The antigen is unknown. This sample was taken from a study of cytomegalovirus exposure and HLA in healthy donors. Study-wide context: Falling in the Caucasian-associated ancestry cluster were 81% of under 450 genotyped donors. Study findings and constraints: Later on, a genetic analysis was performed. It linked a missense variant in DCLRE1C with V- and J-gene trimming of TCR beta. Cytomegalovirus association was assigned to about 150 TCR beta chains.

The germline V gene encodes CDR1 MNHEY and CDR2 SVGAGI. CDR3 length equals 16 residues. Unmatched junction bases numbered 9, after V lost 2 bases and J lost 4 bases. The PCR employed 60 Vbeta primers together with 13 Jbeta primers. Assay used: immunoSEQ multiplex PCR; TCRdb lists only in-frame clones, some missing. The data show about 130,000 clones, about three quarters seen once. This chain uses TRBV6-5 with TRBJ2-7, with 9 nucleotides matching TRBD1. This sequence originates from a human donor in good health. The material sequenced was PBMCs. The CDR3 here is CASSYGTGILLYEQYF. The CDR3 DNA sequence: TGTGCCAGCAGTTACGGGACAGGGATTTTATTATACGAGCAGTACTTC.